The following is a T cell receptor (beta chain) sequence with its context. Its antigen remains unidentified. The V and J ends lost 0 bases and 7 bases, in that order; junction bases with no gene match: 10. Per germline, CDR1 SGDLS and CDR2 YYNGEE. The CDR3 has 16 amino acids. The source of the sample is a study of shared clonotypes between healthy human individuals. Measured with immunoSEQ multiplex PCR; TCRdb has only the in-frame clones, and not every one. The data contain about 820,000 clones, 85% to 95% of them singletons. Findings and caveats of the study: Generally, naive subsets (rather than memory subsets) showed larger estimated richness. Naive CD4 clonotypes were shared across a handful of donors at 4.5% to 6%.

Naive CD8 populations comprised CD45RO-negative cells positively selected for CCR7, excluding terminally differentiated effector memory CD45RA+ cells. Within Nashville, Tennessee resided all donors, each a Caucasian adult. The sequenced material came from naive CD8+ T cells sorted from blood. The chain uses TRBV9 and TRBJ2-1; TRBD2 aligns across 7 bases. The clonotype comes from a man aged 25-40 years in good health. In DNA form, the CDR3 reads TGTGCCAGCAGCGTAGTTGCGGGAGCAATGGGGAATGAGCAGTTCTTC. Its protein is CASSVVAGAMGNEQFF.